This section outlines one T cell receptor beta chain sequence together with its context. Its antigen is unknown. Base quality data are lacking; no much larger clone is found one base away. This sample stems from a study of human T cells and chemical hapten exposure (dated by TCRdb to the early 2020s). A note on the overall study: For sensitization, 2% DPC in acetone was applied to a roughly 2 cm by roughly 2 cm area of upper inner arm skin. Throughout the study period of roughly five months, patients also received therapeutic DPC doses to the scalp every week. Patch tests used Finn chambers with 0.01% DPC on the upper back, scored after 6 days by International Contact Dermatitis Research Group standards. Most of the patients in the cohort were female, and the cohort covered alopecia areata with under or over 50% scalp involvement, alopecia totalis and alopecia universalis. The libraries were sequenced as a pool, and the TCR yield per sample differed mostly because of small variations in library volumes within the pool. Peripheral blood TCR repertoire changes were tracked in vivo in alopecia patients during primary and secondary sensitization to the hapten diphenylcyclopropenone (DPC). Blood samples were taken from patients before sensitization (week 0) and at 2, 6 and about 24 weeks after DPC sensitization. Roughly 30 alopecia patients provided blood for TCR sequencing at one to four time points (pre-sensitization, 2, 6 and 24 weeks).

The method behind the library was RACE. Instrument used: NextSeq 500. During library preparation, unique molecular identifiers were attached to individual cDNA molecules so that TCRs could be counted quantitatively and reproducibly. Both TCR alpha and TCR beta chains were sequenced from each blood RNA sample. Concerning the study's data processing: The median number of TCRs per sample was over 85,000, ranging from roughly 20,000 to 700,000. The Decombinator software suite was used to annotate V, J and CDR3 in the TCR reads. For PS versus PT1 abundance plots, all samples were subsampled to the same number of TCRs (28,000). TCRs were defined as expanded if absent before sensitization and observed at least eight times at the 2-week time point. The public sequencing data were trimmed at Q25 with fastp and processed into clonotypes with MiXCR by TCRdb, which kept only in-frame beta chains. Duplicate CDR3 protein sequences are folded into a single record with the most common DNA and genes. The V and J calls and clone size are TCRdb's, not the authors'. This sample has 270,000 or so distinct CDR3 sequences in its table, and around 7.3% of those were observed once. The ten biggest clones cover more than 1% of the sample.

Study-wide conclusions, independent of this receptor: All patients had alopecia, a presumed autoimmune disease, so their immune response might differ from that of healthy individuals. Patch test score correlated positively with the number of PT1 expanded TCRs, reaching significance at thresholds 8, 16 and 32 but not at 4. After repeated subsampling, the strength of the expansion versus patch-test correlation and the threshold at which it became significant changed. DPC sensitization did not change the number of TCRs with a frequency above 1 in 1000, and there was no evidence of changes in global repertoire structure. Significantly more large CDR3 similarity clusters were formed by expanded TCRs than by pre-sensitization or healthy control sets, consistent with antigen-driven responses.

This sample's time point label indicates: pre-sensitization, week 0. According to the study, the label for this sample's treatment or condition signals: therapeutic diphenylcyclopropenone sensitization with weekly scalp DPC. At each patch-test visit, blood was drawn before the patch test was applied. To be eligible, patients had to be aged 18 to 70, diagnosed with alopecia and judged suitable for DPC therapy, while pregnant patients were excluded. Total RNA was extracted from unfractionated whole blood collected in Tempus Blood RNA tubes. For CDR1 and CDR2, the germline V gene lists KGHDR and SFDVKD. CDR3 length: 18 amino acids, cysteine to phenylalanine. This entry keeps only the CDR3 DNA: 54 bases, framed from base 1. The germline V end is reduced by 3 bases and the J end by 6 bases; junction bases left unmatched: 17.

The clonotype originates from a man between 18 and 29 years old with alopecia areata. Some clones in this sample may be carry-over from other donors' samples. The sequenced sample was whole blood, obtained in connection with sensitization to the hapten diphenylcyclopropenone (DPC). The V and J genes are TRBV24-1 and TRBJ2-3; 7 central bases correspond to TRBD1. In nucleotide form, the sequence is TGTGCCACCAGTGATCTCCGACAGGGCTTACCCCCCAGGGATACGCAGTATTTT. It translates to CATSDLRQGLPPRDTQYF.